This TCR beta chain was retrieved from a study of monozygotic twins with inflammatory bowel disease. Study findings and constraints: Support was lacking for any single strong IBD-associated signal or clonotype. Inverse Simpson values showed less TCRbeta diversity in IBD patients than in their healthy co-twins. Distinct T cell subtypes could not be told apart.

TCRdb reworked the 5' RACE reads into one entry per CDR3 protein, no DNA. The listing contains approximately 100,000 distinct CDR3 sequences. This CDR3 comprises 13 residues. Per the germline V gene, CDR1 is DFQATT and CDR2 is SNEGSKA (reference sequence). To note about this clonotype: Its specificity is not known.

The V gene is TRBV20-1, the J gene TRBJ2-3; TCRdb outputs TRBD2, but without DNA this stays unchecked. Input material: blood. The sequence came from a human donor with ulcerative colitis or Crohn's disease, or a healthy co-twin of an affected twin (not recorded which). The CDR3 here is CSAIAGGTDTQYF.